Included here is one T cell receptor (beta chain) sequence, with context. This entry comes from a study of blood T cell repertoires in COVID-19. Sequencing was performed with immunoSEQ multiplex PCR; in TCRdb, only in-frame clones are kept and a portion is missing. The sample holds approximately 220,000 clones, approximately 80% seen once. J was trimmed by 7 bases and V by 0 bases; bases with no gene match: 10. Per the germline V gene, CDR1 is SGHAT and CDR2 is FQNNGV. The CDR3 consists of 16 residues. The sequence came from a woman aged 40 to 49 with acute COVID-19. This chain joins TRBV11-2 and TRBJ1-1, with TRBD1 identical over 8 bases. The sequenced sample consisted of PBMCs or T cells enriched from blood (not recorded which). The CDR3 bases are TGTGCCAGCAGCTTAGAGGGGAGGCAGGGGGCTAATGAAGCTTTCTTT. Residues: CASSLEGRQGANEAFF.